The 22 T cell receptor beta chains below come from one sample, sequenced in a study of control samples from healthy donors and cancer patients. Measured with immunoSEQ multiplex PCR; TCRdb has only the in-frame clones, and not every one. Of 150,000 or so clones in the sample, over 85% were seen once. Sequenced sample: blood. These receptors came from a man younger than 30 in good health.

The chain recombines TRBV9 with TRBJ2-7; 11 nucleotides align to TRBD1. The CDR3 runs to 15 residues. Germline CDR1 reads SGDLS; CDR2 reads YYNGEE. V was clipped by 0 bases and J by 6 bases; unmatched bases: 5. CDR3 DNA: TGTGCCAGCAGCGTAGAGGGACAGGGGGTAGGCGAGCAGTACTTC. Translated, it gives CASSVEGQGVGEQYF.

This chain joins TRBV11-3 and TRBJ2-7, with D uncertain. The CDR3 contains 15 residues. Germline values: CDR1 SGHNT, CDR2 YENEEA. V was trimmed by 1 base and J by 2 bases, leaving 12 bases between them. CDR3 region: CASSLGQAETYEQYF. The CDR3 DNA is TGTGCCAGCAGCTTAGGCCAGGCGGAGACCTACGAGCAGTACTTC.

The CDR3 sequence: CASSSGPDDDYTF. The CDR3 DNA follows: TGTGCCAGCAGTTCGGGGCCGGATGATGACTACACCTTC. V and J are TRBV27 and TRBJ1-2; a possible D gene is TRBD1 (5 bases). The length of the CDR3 is 13 residues. CDR1 and CDR2 (germline): MNHEY, SMNVEV (reference sequence). Trimming took off 4 bases at V and 10 bases at J, with 16 bases between the two ends.

In DNA, the CDR3 is TGTGCCAGCAGCGTAACCCCGGTTTGGCCTAACTATGGCTACACCTTC. Its translation is CASSVTPVWPNYGYTF. This chain connects TRBV9 to TRBJ1-2; D not resolved. V lost 1 base to trimming and J lost 0 bases, with 13 bases between them. Germline values: CDR1 SGDLS, CDR2 YYNGEE. The CDR3 has 16 amino acids. Supplemented by reference TRBV9 and TRBJ1-2, the full variable domain reads DSGVTQTPKHLITATGQRVTLRCSPRSGDLSVYWYQQSLDQGLQFLIQYYNGEERAKGNILERFSAQQFPDLHSELNLSSLELGDSALYFCASSVTPVWPNYGYTFGSGTRLTVV.

This chain uses TRBV30 with TRBJ2-7, with D possibly being TRBD1 (5 bases). V was clipped by 0 bases and J by 6 bases, with 12 bases between them. Germline CDR1 is GTSNPN and CDR2 is SVGIG (reference sequence). The CDR3 contains 13 residues. This CDR3 is CAWSVGAGGEQYF. In DNA form, the CDR3 reads TGTGCCTGGAGTGTTGGGGCAGGTGGCGAGCAGTACTTC.

This clone came up many times. The chain uses TRBV4-2 and TRBJ2-1, with 7 bases lining up with TRBD2. Germline CDR1 and CDR2: LGHNA and YNFKEQ. Germline trimming cut 5 bases from V and 3 bases from J; bases unmatched to any gene: 7. The CDR3 totals 15 residues. Here the CDR3 DNA reads TGTGCCAGCAGCTTGGCTAGCGGTTACTACAATGAGCAGTTCTTC. Translating it yields CASSLASGYYNEQFF.

The chain is built from TRBV18 and TRBJ1-6; D perhaps matches TRBD1 (5 bases). Per germline, CDR1 KGHSH and CDR2 LQKENI. Trimming shortened V by 0 bases and J by 13 bases, and 13 bases separated the two germline ends. The CDR3 totals 14 residues. The CDR3 loop is CASSPPGGRQPLHF. In DNA, the CDR3 is TGTGCCAGCTCACCACCAGGTGGGAGACAGCCCCTCCACTTT.

The rearrangement links TRBV19 to TRBJ2-6, with unresolved D. V lost 4 bases to trimming and J lost 1 base, with 14 bases between them. The CDR3 consists of 17 residues. Germline CDR1 LNHDA, CDR2 SQIVND (reference sequence). The CDR3 DNA reads TGTGCCAGTAGTAGAGCATTGCCCACTTCTGGGGCCAACGTCCTGACTTTC. This codes for CASSRALPTSGANVLTF.

This chain connects TRBV27 to TRBJ1-1; TRBD1 aligns across 7 bases. Trimming cost V 8 bases and J 3 bases; bases outside gene matches: 9. Germline V CDR1 and CDR2: MNHEY, SMNVEV (reference sequence). The CDR3 extends over 14 amino acids. CDR3: CASSHRGGYTEAFF. CDR3 nucleotides: TGTGCCAGCTCCCACAGGGGAGGGTACACTGAAGCTTTCTTT.

The chain recombines TRBV28 with TRBJ2-7; either TRBD1 or TRBD2 may fit D (5 bases each). The CDR3 runs 16 residues. V lost 6 bases to trimming and J lost 4 bases, with 22 bases between them. Germline assignment: CDR1 MDHEN and CDR2 SYDVKM. CDR3 protein: CASSPSGAGMAYEQYF. CDR3 sequence (DNA): TGTGCCAGCAGCCCCTCCGGGGCCGGGATGGCTTACGAGCAGTACTTC.

This chain joins TRBV3-1 (or the pseudogene TRBV3-2) and TRBJ2-1; TRBD1 matches at 9 bases. Trimming cost V 5 bases and J 7 bases; bases outside gene matches: 12. This CDR3 has 16 residues. In germline, CDR1 is LGHDT, CDR2 YNNKEL (reference sequence). Here the CDR3 reads CASSLPAGTGRNEQFF. As DNA, the CDR3 is TGTGCCAGCAGCTTACCTGCCGGGACAGGGAGGAATGAGCAGTTCTTC.

A word on this clone: The germline gene is not matched at one end of the junction; a read error may be the cause. The chain's CDR3 is CASSMTYSGASTDTQYF. The CDR3 DNA reads as TGTGCTAGCAGCATGACCTACAGCGGGGCTAGCACAGATACGCAGTATTTT. The chain couples TRBV7-7 to TRBJ2-3; 7 positions match TRBD2. Germline values: CDR1 SSHAT, CDR2 FNYEAQ (reference sequence). The CDR3 extends over 17 amino acids.

This chain links TRBV15 with TRBJ1-1; D unclear. This CDR3 has 16 residues. Trimming took off 4 bases at V and 8 bases at J, with 23 bases between the two ends. In germline, CDR1 is LNHNV, CDR2 YYDKDF (reference sequence). CDR3 region: CATSTNFGEVRTEAFF. As DNA, the CDR3 is TGTGCCACCAGCACTAACTTTGGAGAGGTGAGGACCGAAGCTTTCTTT.

The chain employs TRBV6-5 and TRBJ1-5, with D unclear. Germline V gives CDR1 MNHEY, CDR2 SVGAGI. The CDR3 has 14 residues. V lost 5 bases, J lost 6 bases, and 14 bases lay in between. The CDR3 DNA reads as TGTGCCAGCAGTCCTTTCCGGAAGGGTCAGCCCCAGCATTTT. It is translated as CASSPFRKGQPQHF.

The chain has TRBV18 and TRBJ2-7; perhaps TRBD1 as D (5 bases). Germline CDR1 and CDR2: KGHSH and LQKENI. The CDR3 loop spans 15 amino acids. Trimming stripped 4 bases from V and 0 bases from J, with 13 bases between. CDR3 residues: CASSRQGSASYEQYF. CDR3 nucleotide sequence: TGTGCCAGCTCACGCCAGGGATCTGCCTCCTACGAGCAGTACTTC.

The V and J genes are TRBV5-6 and TRBJ1-4, with unresolved D. Trimming removed 4 bases from V and 8 bases from J, with 12 bases in between. Per the germline V gene, CDR1 is SGHDT and CDR2 is YYEEEE. This CDR3 is 13 amino acids long. CDR3 protein: CASSPPGGEKLFF. The DNA of the CDR3 is TGTGCCAGCAGCCCTCCGGGAGGCGAAAAACTGTTTTTT.

V is TRBV12-3 or TRBV12-4 and J is TRBJ1-1, with unresolved D. CDR3 size: 13 residues. Trimming cost V 6 bases and J 4 bases, with 12 bases left between them. CDR3 sequence: CASSTRRSTEAFF. The DNA of the CDR3 is TGTGCCAGCAGCACACGGCGGTCCACTGAAGCTTTCTTT.

The CDR3 loop reads CASSYTGDTGELFF. CDR3 bases: TGTGCCAGCAGTTATACAGGGGACACCGGGGAGCTGTTTTTT. The chain employs TRBV6-6 and TRBJ2-2, with 7 nucleotides matching TRBD1. From germline, CDR1 is MNHNY and CDR2 SVGAGI (reference sequence). This CDR3 is 14 amino acids long. Trimming cost V 3 bases and J 3 bases; bases outside gene matches: 1.

The chain recombines TRBV9 with TRBJ1-5, with D unclear. The germline V and J ends were trimmed by 5 bases and 5 bases, with 8 bases remaining between them. CDR3 length: 12 residues. Germline V gives CDR1 SGDLS, CDR2 YYNGEE. The CDR3 spells CASSNGDQPQHF. DNA for the CDR3: TGTGCCAGCAGTAACGGAGATCAGCCCCAGCATTTT.

V and J are TRBV28 and TRBJ1-5, with TRBD1 matching over 9 bases. In germline, CDR1 is MDHEN, CDR2 SYDVKM. V was clipped by 5 bases and J by 7 bases; unmatched bases: 9. The CDR3 is made up of 15 amino acids. CDR3 region: CASSTGGAVGQPQHF. In DNA, the CDR3 is TGTGCCAGCAGTACAGGGGGCGCGGTTGGCCAGCCCCAGCATTTT.

This chain links TRBV7-9 with TRBJ1-1, with no clear D. The V end was cut by 4 bases, the J end by 0 bases, with 12 bases between. From germline, CDR1 is SEHNR and CDR2 FQNEAQ (reference sequence). The length of the CDR3 is 15 residues. The CDR3 loop reads CASSSSGNLNTEAFF. CDR3 nucleotides: TGTGCCAGCAGCTCGTCGGGAAACTTGAACACTGAAGCTTTCTTT.

The gene calls are TRBV24-1 and TRBJ2-1, with TRBD2 matching over 9 bases. V dropped 9 bases and J dropped 8; count of bases not matched to a gene: 16. Germline CDR1 reads KGHDR; CDR2 reads SFDVKD. The CDR3 contains 16 residues. The CDR3 sequence: CATQPGGGRGLHEQFF. The CDR3 nucleotides are TGTGCCACCCAACCGGGCGGCGGGAGGGGCTTGCATGAGCAGTTCTTC.